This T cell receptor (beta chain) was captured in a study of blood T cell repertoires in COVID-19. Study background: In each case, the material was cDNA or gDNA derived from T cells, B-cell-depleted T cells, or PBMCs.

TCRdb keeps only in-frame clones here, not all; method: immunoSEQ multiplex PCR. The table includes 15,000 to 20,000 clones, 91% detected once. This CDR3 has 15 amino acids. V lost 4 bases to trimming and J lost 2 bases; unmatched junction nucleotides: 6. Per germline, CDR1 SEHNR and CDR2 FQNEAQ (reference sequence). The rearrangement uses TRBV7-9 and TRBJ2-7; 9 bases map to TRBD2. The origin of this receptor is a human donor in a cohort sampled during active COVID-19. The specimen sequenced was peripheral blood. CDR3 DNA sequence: TGTGCCAGCAGCTGGGCTAGCGGGAAAGCCTACGAGCAGTACTTC. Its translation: CASSWASGKAYEQYF.